This T cell receptor beta chain was documented in a study of control samples from healthy donors and cancer patients. Method: immunoSEQ multiplex PCR; TCRdb's copy keeps in-frame clones and lacks some. The repertoire consists of fewer than 150,000 clones, with about nine tenths occurring once and the leading ten covering almost 2.5%. Sequences were obtained from blood. This clonotype was sampled from a man aged 18 to 30 in good health.

The CDR3 loop reads CASSPPLGLAGLEGGTDTQYF. CDR3 DNA: TGTGCCAGCTCACCACCATTGGGCCTAGCGGGCCTTGAGGGTGGGACAGATACGCAGTATTTT. The chain joins TRBV18 to TRBJ2-3; 8 bases agree with TRBD2. Per germline, CDR1 KGHSH and CDR2 LQKENI. Trimming removed 0 bases from V and 3 bases from J; junction bases left unmatched: 20. This CDR3 comprises 21 residues. The full variable domain, with the rest looked up from reference TRBV18 and TRBJ2-3, is NAGVMQNPRHLVRRRGQEARLRCSPMKGHSHVYWYRQLPEEGLKFMVYLQKENIIDESGMPKERFSAEFPKEGPSILRIQQVVRGDSAAYFCASSPPLGLAGLEGGTDTQYFGPGTRLTVL.